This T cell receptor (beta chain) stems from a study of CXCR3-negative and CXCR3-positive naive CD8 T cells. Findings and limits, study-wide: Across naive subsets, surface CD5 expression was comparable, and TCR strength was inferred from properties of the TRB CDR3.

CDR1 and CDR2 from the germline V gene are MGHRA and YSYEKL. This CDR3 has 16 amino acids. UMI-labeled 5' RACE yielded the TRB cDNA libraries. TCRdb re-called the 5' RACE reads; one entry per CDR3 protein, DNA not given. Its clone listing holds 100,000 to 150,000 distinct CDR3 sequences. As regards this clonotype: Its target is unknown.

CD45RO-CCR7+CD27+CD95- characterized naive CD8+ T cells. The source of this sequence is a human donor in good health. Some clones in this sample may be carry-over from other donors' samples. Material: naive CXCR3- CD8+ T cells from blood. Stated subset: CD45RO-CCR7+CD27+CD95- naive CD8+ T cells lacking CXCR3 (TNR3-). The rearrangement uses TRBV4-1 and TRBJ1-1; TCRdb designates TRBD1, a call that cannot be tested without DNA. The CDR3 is CASRTQGKGMNTEAFF.